The clone carrying this T cell receptor (beta chain) has only a few counts. Its specificity is not known. There were no patients who had received any treatment before thyroid surgery. The record originates from a study of metastatic and nonmetastatic thyroid tumors. The V gene end was trimmed by 10 bases and the J gene end by 8 bases; junction bases not matched to a gene: 6. CDR1 and CDR2 from the germline V gene are LNHDA and SQIVND (reference sequence). The CDR3 covers 11 residues. TCRdb reprocessed the PCR reads via MiXCR. The sample contains 15,000 to 20,000 clones, roughly 24% of which appear only once. General study results and limits: Across blood and tumor, TCR beta diversity in malignant thyroid tumors was reportedly significantly higher than in benign nodules.

Sequencing was carried out using adjacent normal tissue. The source is a female donor with papillary thyroid cancer or a benign thyroid nodule (not recorded which). Some clones in this sample may be carry-over from other donors' samples. The gene calls are TRBV19 and TRBJ1-1; TRBD1 matches at 8 bases. CDR3 nucleotide sequence: TGTGCCACGAGGTGGACAGGGGAAGCTTTCTTT. Amino acids: CATRWTGEAFF.